This T cell receptor beta chain was sequenced in a study of early T cells in non-severe SARS-CoV-2 infection. Across the whole study: Sequencing was performed on bulk RNA from unsorted whole blood, leaving chains unpaired.

Points on this clonotype: Its target is not known.

Broader study findings: Anti-spike CD8 specificities were favored by VDJdb matching, whose results missed private and CD4 specificities.

The CDR3 loop spans 18 amino acids. Germline CDR1 is SGHTS and CDR2 is YDEGEE. With V trimmed by 0 bases and J by 1 base, 6 bases remained unmatched. Individual cDNA molecules received unique molecular identifiers during library preparation. Each CDR3 protein gets one entry after TCRdb re-called the 5' RACE reads with MiXCR. The data contain over 55,000 distinct CDR3 sequences, 10% to 15% of them singletons. The chain carries TRBV5-8 and TRBJ2-3, with 12 bases that match TRBD2. The receptor comes from an adult who was a healthcare worker with PCR-confirmed SARS-CoV-2 infection or an uninfected control (not recorded which). Specimen: whole blood. The CDR3 DNA reads TGTGCCAGCAGCTTGGGACTAGCGGGAGTTCAGGGCACAGATACGCAGTATTTT. Translating gives CASSLGLAGVQGTDTQYF.